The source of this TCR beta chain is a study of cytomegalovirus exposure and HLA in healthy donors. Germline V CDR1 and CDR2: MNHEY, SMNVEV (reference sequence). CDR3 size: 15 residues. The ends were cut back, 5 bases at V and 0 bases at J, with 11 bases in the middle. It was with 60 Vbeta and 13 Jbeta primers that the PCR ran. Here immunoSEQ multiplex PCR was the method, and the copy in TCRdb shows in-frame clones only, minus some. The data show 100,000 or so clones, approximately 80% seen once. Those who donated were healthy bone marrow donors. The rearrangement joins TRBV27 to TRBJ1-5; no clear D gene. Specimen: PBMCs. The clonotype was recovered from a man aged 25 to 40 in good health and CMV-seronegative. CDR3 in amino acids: CASSGRADSNQPQHF. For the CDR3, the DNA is TGTGCCAGCAGTGGTAGAGCGGATAGCAATCAGCCCCAGCATTTT.